The 5 T cell receptor beta chains below come from one sample, sequenced in a study of blood T cell repertoires in COVID-19. Produced via immunoSEQ multiplex PCR; TCRdb's table is partial and in-frame only. The table lists over 100,000 clones, 65% to 85% of them singletons. The sequencing input was peripheral blood. The source of these receptors is a woman between 65 and 79 years old with acute or convalescent COVID-19.

This clone was recorded only once. This rearrangement joins TRBV2 to TRBJ2-7; 7 positions match TRBD1. CDR1 and CDR2 (germline): SNHLY, FYNNEI. V shed 5 bases, J shed 3 bases, and the junction held 7 bases outside the gene matches. CDR3 length: 14 amino acids. CDR3 in amino acids: CASSRDSGFYEQYF. In DNA, the CDR3 is TGTGCCAGCAGTCGGGACAGTGGTTTCTACGAGCAGTACTTC.

This rearrangement joins TRBV19 to TRBJ2-1, with D hard to call. Trimming removed 7 bases at V and 7 bases at J, with 17 bases between. CDR1 and CDR2 (germline): LNHDA, SQIVND (reference sequence). The CDR3 is 14 amino acids. CDR3: CASTREVSYNEQFF. The CDR3, as DNA: TGTGCCAGTACTCGTGAGGTATCTTATAATGAGCAGTTCTTC.

The genes are TRBV3-1 (or the pseudogene TRBV3-2) and TRBJ1-3; D perhaps matches TRBD1 (6 bases). The V gene lost 6 bases and the J gene lost 0 bases, with 21 bases spanning the gap. Germline assignment: CDR1 LGHDT and CDR2 YNNKEL (reference sequence). The CDR3 runs to 18 residues. CDR3 nucleotides: TGTGCCAGCAGTGAGGTTCCCGTCACAGGGAACTCTGGAAACACCATATATTTT. It encodes CASSEVPVTGNSGNTIYF.

The rearrangement links TRBV19 to TRBJ2-7; D call uncertain. Trimming took off 0 bases at V and 4 bases at J, with 7 bases between the two ends. Per the germline V gene, CDR1 is LNHDA and CDR2 is SQIVND (reference sequence). The CDR3 consists of 13 residues. The chain's CDR3 is CASSIDRSYEQYF. The CDR3 coding sequence is TGTGCCAGTAGTATAGATCGGTCGTACGAGCAGTACTTC.

The chain has TRBV6-5 and TRBJ2-5; 9 bases agree with TRBD2. Germline trimming cut 6 bases from V and 5 bases from J; bases unmatched to any gene: 7. Germline assignment: CDR1 MNHEY and CDR2 SVGAGI. The CDR3 length is 14 residues. The CDR3 DNA follows: TGTGCCAGCAGCGGCGGGGGGGCATGGGAGACCCAGTACTTC. Amino acids: CASSGGGAWETQYF.